The rows below give T cell receptor delta chains drawn from one sample of a study of delta chain sequences of gamma delta T cells. TCRdb re-identified clones in the 5' RACE reads via CATT. The table has thousands of delta-chain clones, about 26% seen once. The sample consisted of either unsorted cells or a sorted T cell fraction (not recorded which). The receptor source for this set is a human donor in good health. CDR3s include the opening cysteine and the closing phenylalanine or tryptophan. The D gene is left open where the match is weak. For some rows the clone size is stated as once, few or many, or as a class when expanded; others skip it.

d_gene: TRDD3; abundance: NA; v_gene: TRDV2; j_gene: TRDJ1; CDR3aa: CACASLGDPDKLIF; CDR3nt: TGTGCCTGTGCCTCACTGGGGGATCCCGATAAACTCATCTTT
d_gene: TRDD3; abundance: medium-sized; v_gene: TRDV2; j_gene: TRDJ3; CDR3aa: CACDTVLGDTFPGSWDTRQMFF; CDR3nt: TGTGCCTGTGACACCGTACTGGGGGATACATTCCCCGGCTCCTGGGACACCCGACAGATGTTTTTC
d_gene: NA; abundance: large; v_gene: TRDV2; j_gene: TRDJ1; CDR3aa: CACDTVPEADKLIF; CDR3nt: TGTGCCTGTGACACCGTACCGGAGGCCGATAAACTCATCTTT
d_gene: TRDD3; abundance: medium-sized; v_gene: TRDV2; j_gene: TRDJ1; CDR3aa: CACDTVLLGDSREYTDKLIF; CDR3nt: TGTGCCTGTGACACCGTGTTACTGGGGGACTCAAGGGAGTACACCGATAAACTCATCTTT
d_gene: TRDD3; abundance: NA; v_gene: TRDV2; j_gene: TRDJ1; CDR3aa: CACDTVSVGDTPYTDKLIF; CDR3nt: TGTGCCTGTGACACCGTTTCGGTGGGGGATACACCCTACACCGATAAACTCATCTTT
d_gene: TRDD3; abundance: medium-sized; v_gene: TRDV2; j_gene: TRDJ1; CDR3aa: CACDTVNMATTGGYALYTDKLIF; CDR3nt: TGTGCCTGTGACACCGTGAATATGGCTACTACTGGGGGATACGCCCTGTACACCGATAAACTCATCTTT
d_gene: NA; abundance: medium-sized; v_gene: TRDV2; j_gene: TRDJ1; CDR3aa: CACDTVVRKTDKLIF; CDR3nt: TGTGCCTGTGACACCGTCGTACGCAAGACCGATAAACTCATCTTT
d_gene: TRDD3; abundance: medium-sized; v_gene: TRDV2; j_gene: TRDJ1; CDR3aa: CACDTMRSFGGYKEATDKLIF; CDR3nt: TGTGCCTGTGACACGATGAGATCCTTTGGGGGATACAAGGAGGCCACCGATAAACTCATCTTT
d_gene: TRDD3; abundance: medium-sized; v_gene: TRDV2; j_gene: TRDJ1; CDR3aa: CACDTLPGLGDRRGGGDKLIF; CDR3nt: TGTGCCTGTGACACCCTACCCGGACTGGGGGACCGCCGGGGAGGGGGCGATAAACTCATCTTT
d_gene: TRDD3; abundance: large; v_gene: TRDV2; j_gene: TRDJ1; CDR3aa: CACDPLSTGGYTDKLIF; CDR3nt: TGTGCCTGTGACCCTCTAAGTACTGGGGGATACACCGATAAACTCATCTTT
d_gene: NA; abundance: medium-sized; v_gene: TRDV2; j_gene: TRDJ1; CDR3aa: CACDPVLDPDKLIF; CDR3nt: TGTGCCTGTGACCCCGTACTGGATCCCGATAAACTCATCTTT
d_gene: NA; abundance: medium-sized; v_gene: TRDV2; j_gene: TRDJ3; CDR3aa: CACDTPGGGPPKSSWDTRQMFF; CDR3nt: TGTGCCTGTGACACTCCGGGTGGGGGGCCACCTAAAAGCTCCTGGGACACCCGACAGATGTTTTTC
d_gene: NA; abundance: medium-sized; v_gene: TRDV2; j_gene: TRDJ3; CDR3aa: CACDSALGPISWDTRQMFF; CDR3nt: TGTGCCTGTGACTCGGCCCTGGGACCAATCTCCTGGGACACCCGACAGATGTTTTTC
d_gene: NA; abundance: medium-sized; v_gene: TRDV2; j_gene: TRDJ3; CDR3aa: CACDSGGLSSWDTRQMFF; CDR3nt: TGTGCCTGTGACTCCGGGGGGCTAAGCTCCTGGGACACCCGACAGATGTTTTTC
d_gene: TRDD3; abundance: NA; v_gene: TRDV2; j_gene: TRDJ1; CDR3aa: CACDPLSGGWVHYTDKLIF; CDR3nt: TGTGCCTGTGACCCACTATCGGGGGGATGGGTCCATTACACCGATAAACTCATCTTT
d_gene: TRDD3; abundance: NA; v_gene: TRDV2; j_gene: TRDJ1; CDR3aa: CACDTVSWGITRDTDKLIF; CDR3nt: TGTGCCTGTGACACCGTCTCCTGGGGGATAACCCGGGACACCGATAAACTCATCTTT
d_gene: TRDD3; abundance: NA; v_gene: TRDV2; j_gene: TRDJ1; CDR3aa: CACDPVLGGLGGDKLIF; CDR3nt: TGTGCCTGTGATCCCGTACTGGGGGGTCTAGGGGGCGATAAACTCATCTTT
d_gene: TRDD3; abundance: medium-sized; v_gene: TRDV2; j_gene: TRDJ1; CDR3aa: CACDTVPGGQNDTDKLIF; CDR3nt: TGTGCCTGTGACACCGTGCCTGGGGGACAAAATGACACCGATAAACTCATCTTT
d_gene: TRDD3; abundance: medium-sized; v_gene: TRDV2; j_gene: TRDJ3; CDR3aa: CACDSILGESSWDTRQMFF; CDR3nt: TGTGCCTGTGACAGTATACTGGGGGAGAGCTCCTGGGACACCCGACAGATGTTTTTC
d_gene: TRDD3; abundance: medium-sized; v_gene: TRDV2; j_gene: TRDJ1; CDR3aa: CACDTVGGRDTNDRYTDKLIF; CDR3nt: TGTGCCTGTGACACCGTGGGCGGACGGGATACGAACGACCGGTACACCGATAAACTCATCTTT
d_gene: NA; abundance: large; v_gene: TRDV2; j_gene: TRDJ3; CDR3aa: CACDTWDTRQMFF; CDR3nt: TGTGCCTGTGACACCTGGGACACCCGACAGATGTTTTTC
d_gene: TRDD3; abundance: medium-sized; v_gene: TRDV2; j_gene: TRDJ3; CDR3aa: CACDSALGSWDTRQMFF; CDR3nt: TGTGCCTGTGACAGCGCACTGGGGTCCTGGGACACCCGACAGATGTTTTTC
d_gene: NA; abundance: medium-sized; v_gene: TRDV2; j_gene: TRDJ1; CDR3aa: CACDRVRDGGWGPNTDKLIF; CDR3nt: TGTGCCTGTGACCGCGTTAGAGACGGCGGCTGGGGACCCAACACCGATAAACTCATCTTT
d_gene: NA; abundance: NA; v_gene: TRDV2; j_gene: TRDJ1; CDR3aa: CACDTVEGSSYDDKLIF; CDR3nt: TGTGCCTGTGACACCGTGGAGGGATCCTCCTACGACGATAAACTCATCTTT
d_gene: TRDD3; abundance: medium-sized; v_gene: TRDV2; j_gene: TRDJ1; CDR3aa: CACDTVLGTHSEGKLIF; CDR3nt: TGTGCCTGTGACACCGTACTGGGGACCCATAGCGAGGGTAAACTCATCTTT
d_gene: TRDD3; abundance: few; v_gene: TRDV2; j_gene: TRDJ2; CDR3aa: CACDTLGGDTKALTAQLFF; CDR3nt: TGTGCCTGTGACACCTTGGGGGGGGATACGAAAGCTTTGACAGCACAACTCTTCTTT
d_gene: TRDD3; abundance: few; v_gene: TRDV2; j_gene: TRDJ1; CDR3aa: CACDFVLGDQYTDKLIF; CDR3nt: TGTGCCTGTGACTTCGTACTGGGGGACCAGTACACCGATAAACTCATCTTT
d_gene: TRDD3; abundance: medium-sized; v_gene: TRDV2; j_gene: TRDJ1; CDR3aa: CACDRLTTGGYYTDKLIF; CDR3nt: TGTGCCTGTGACCGACTGACTACTGGGGGATATTACACCGATAAACTCATCTTT
d_gene: TRDD3; abundance: medium-sized; v_gene: TRDV2; j_gene: TRDJ1; CDR3aa: CACDTLLRTGGQMYTDKLIF; CDR3nt: TGTGCCTGTGACACCCTTCTCCGTACTGGGGGACAGATGTACACCGATAAACTCATCTTT
d_gene: NA; abundance: medium-sized; v_gene: TRDV2; j_gene: TRDJ3; CDR3aa: CACDTGGLRSSWDTRQMFF; CDR3nt: TGTGCCTGTGACACCGGGGGGCTCCGAAGCTCCTGGGACACCCGACAGATGTTTTTC
d_gene: TRDD3; abundance: large; v_gene: TRDV2; j_gene: TRDJ3; CDR3aa: CACDRLGDQAPWDTRQMFF; CDR3nt: TGTGCCTGTGACAGGTTGGGGGACCAAGCCCCCTGGGACACCCGACAGATGTTTTTC
d_gene: TRDD3; abundance: medium-sized; v_gene: TRDV2; j_gene: TRDJ1; CDR3aa: CACDTLGIRSDKLIF; CDR3nt: TGTGCCTGTGACACACTGGGGATACGCAGCGATAAACTCATCTTT
d_gene: TRDD3; abundance: NA; v_gene: TRDV2; j_gene: TRDJ3; CDR3aa: CACDTADWGISSWDTRQMFF; CDR3nt: TGTGCCTGTGACACCGCCGACTGGGGGATAAGCTCCTGGGACACCCGACAGATGTTTTTC
d_gene: NA; abundance: medium-sized; v_gene: TRDV2; j_gene: TRDJ1; CDR3aa: CACDTLLSTDKLIF; CDR3nt: TGTGCCTGTGACACCTTACTGTCCACCGATAAACTCATCTTT
d_gene: TRDD3; abundance: medium-sized; v_gene: TRDV2; j_gene: TRDJ3; CDR3aa: CACDTLIRTGGRREAWDTRQMFF; CDR3nt: TGTGCCTGTGACACTTTGATTCGTACTGGGGGGCGCCGAGAAGCCTGGGACACCCGACAGATGTTTTTC
d_gene: TRDD3; abundance: medium-sized; v_gene: TRDV2; j_gene: TRDJ1; CDR3aa: CACDTLTSTGGSGYTDKLIF; CDR3nt: TGTGCCTGTGACACCCTGACGAGTACTGGGGGCTCAGGGTACACCGATAAACTCATCTTT
d_gene: TRDD3; abundance: medium-sized; v_gene: TRDV2; j_gene: TRDJ1; CDR3aa: CACDSLLGDTGYTDKLIF; CDR3nt: TGTGCCTGTGACTCCCTACTGGGGGATACGGGATACACCGATAAACTCATCTTT
d_gene: TRDD3; abundance: few; v_gene: TRDV2; j_gene: TRDJ1; CDR3aa: CACDTAGGYARTDKLIF; CDR3nt: TGTGCCTGTGACACCGCCGGGGGATACGCGAGGACCGATAAACTCATCTTT
d_gene: NA; abundance: medium-sized; v_gene: TRDV2; j_gene: TRDJ1; CDR3aa: CACDTVGADNTDKLIF; CDR3nt: TGTGCCTGTGACACCGTGGGGGCTGATAACACCGATAAACTCATCTTT
d_gene: TRDD3; abundance: large; v_gene: TRDV2; j_gene: TRDJ1; CDR3aa: CACDTVSGGYEGTYKLIF; CDR3nt: TGTGCCTGTGACACCGTAAGTGGGGGATACGAGGGGACTTATAAACTCATCTTT
d_gene: NA; abundance: medium-sized; v_gene: TRDV2; j_gene: TRDJ1; CDR3aa: CACDIVGIDTDKLIF; CDR3nt: TGTGCCTGTGACATCGTGGGGATTGATACCGATAAACTCATCTTT
d_gene: TRDD3; abundance: medium-sized; v_gene: TRDV2; j_gene: TRDJ1; CDR3aa: CACDAVLGDTPHDKLIF; CDR3nt: TGTGCCTGTGACGCCGTACTGGGGGATACGCCTCACGATAAACTCATCTTT
d_gene: NA; abundance: few; v_gene: TRDV2; j_gene: TRDJ1; CDR3aa: CACDTVRTRGGPYTDKLIF; CDR3nt: TGTGCCTGTGACACCGTCCGTACTAGAGGGGGGCCGTACACCGATAAACTCATCTTT
d_gene: TRDD3; abundance: few; v_gene: TRDV2; j_gene: TRDJ1; CDR3aa: CACDTLQGYSYTDKLIF; CDR3nt: TGTGCCTGTGACACCCTGCAGGGATACTCCTACACCGATAAACTCATCTTT
d_gene: TRDD3; abundance: NA; v_gene: TRDV2; j_gene: TRDJ2; CDR3aa: CACDAILGDTGETAQLFF; CDR3nt: TGTGCCTGTGACGCGATACTGGGGGATACAGGCGAGACAGCACAACTCTTCTTT
d_gene: NA; abundance: few; v_gene: TRDV2; j_gene: TRDJ3; CDR3aa: CACDPFSWDTRQMFF; CDR3nt: TGTGCCTGTGACCCATTCTCCTGGGACACCCGACAGATGTTTTTC
d_gene: TRDD3; abundance: NA; v_gene: TRDV2; j_gene: TRDJ1; CDR3aa: CACDQIVLGDTRDDKLIF; CDR3nt: TGTGCCTGTGACCAGATCGTACTGGGGGATACCCGGGACGATAAACTCATCTTT